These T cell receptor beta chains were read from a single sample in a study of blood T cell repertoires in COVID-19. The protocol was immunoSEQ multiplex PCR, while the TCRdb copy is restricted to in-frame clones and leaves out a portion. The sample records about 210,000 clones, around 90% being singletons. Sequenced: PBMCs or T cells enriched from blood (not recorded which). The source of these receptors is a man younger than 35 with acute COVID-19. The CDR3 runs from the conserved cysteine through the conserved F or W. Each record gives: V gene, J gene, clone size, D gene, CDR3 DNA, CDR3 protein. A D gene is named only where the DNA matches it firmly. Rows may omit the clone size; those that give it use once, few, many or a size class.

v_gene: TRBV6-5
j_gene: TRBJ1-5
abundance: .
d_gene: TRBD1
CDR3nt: TGTGCCAGCAGTTTCACAGGGGACCTCGATCAGCCCCAGCATTTT
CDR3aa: CASSFTGDLDQPQHF

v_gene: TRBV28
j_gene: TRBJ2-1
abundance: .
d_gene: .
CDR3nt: TGTGCCAGCAGTTCTCATAGCGTTTACAATGAGCAGTTCTTC
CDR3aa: CASSSHSVYNEQFF

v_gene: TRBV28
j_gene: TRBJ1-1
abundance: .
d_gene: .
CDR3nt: TGTGCCAGCAGTTTTGCGGGGACTGGTTACAGGGAAGCTTTCTTT
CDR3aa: CASSFAGTGYREAFF

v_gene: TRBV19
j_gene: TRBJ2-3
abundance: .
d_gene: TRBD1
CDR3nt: TGTGCCAGTAGTATCGTCGGACAGGGGAAGGAAGATACGCAGTATTTT
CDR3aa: CASSIVGQGKEDTQYF

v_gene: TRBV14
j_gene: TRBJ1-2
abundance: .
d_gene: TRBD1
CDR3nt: TGTGCCAGCAGCCAACAGGGGGCTTATGGCTACACCTTC
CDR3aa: CASSQQGAYGYTF

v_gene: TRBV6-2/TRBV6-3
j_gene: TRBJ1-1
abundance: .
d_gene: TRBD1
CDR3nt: TGTGCCAGCAGTTACTATGGGACAGGGGGTAAAGCTTTCTTT
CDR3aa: CASSYYGTGGKAFF

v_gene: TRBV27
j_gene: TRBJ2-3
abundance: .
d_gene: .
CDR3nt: TGTGCCAGCAGTTTATCTAGTTTCACAGATACGCAGTATTTT
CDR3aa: CASSLSSFTDTQYF

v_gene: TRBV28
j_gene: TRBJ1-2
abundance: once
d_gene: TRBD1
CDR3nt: TGTGCCAGCATCCCGACAGGGACCTATGGCTACACCTTC
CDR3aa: CASIPTGTYGYTF

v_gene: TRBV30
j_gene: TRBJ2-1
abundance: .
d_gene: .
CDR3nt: TGTGCCTGGAGTTCCCAATCCTACAATGAGCAGTTCTTC
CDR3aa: CAWSSQSYNEQFF

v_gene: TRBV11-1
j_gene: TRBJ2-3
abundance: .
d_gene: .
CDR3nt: TGTGCCAGCAGCTTTGGAGGGGCAGATACGCAGTATTTT
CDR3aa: CASSFGGADTQYF

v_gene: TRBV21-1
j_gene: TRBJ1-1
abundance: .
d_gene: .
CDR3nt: TGTGCCAGCAGCAAAGGACAGGGGGATAGGGAGAACACTGAAGCTTTCTTT
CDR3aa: CASSKGQGDRENTEAFF

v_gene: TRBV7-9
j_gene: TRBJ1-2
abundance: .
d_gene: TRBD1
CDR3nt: TGTGCCAGCAGCCACGGACAGGGTACTAACTATGGCTACACCTTC
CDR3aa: CASSHGQGTNYGYTF

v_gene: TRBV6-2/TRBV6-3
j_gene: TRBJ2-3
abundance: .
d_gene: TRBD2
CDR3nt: TGTGCCAGCAGCCAACCTAGCGGGAGGCCACGCACAGATACGCAGTATTTT
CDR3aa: CASSQPSGRPRTDTQYF

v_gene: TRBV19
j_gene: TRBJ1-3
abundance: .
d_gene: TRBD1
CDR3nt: TGTGCCAGTAGTTCGACAGGGGACTCTGGAAACACCATATATTTT
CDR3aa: CASSSTGDSGNTIYF

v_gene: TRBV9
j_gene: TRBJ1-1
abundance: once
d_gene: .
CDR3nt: TGTGCCAGCAGCGTAGGTACAAAGAACACTGAAGCTTTCTTT
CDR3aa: CASSVGTKNTEAFF

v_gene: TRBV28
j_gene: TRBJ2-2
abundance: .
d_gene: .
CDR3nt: TGTGCCAGCAGTTCTTCCCGCGGGCGGCTGTTTTTT
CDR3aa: CASSSSRGRLFF

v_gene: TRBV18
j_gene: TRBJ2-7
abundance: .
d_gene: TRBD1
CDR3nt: TGTGCCAGCTCACCCAAAGAAGGACAGGGGGTATACGAGCAGTACTTC
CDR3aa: CASSPKEGQGVYEQYF

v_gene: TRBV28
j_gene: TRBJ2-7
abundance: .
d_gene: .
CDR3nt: TGTGCCAGCAGGAGAGCTGGGGCCTGGGGTTACGAGCAGTACTTC
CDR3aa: CASRRAGAWGYEQYF

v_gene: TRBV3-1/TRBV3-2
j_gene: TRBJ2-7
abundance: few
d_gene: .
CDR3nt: TGTGCCAGCAGCCAATGGACGGGAGCTTACGAGCAGTACTTC
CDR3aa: CASSQWTGAYEQYF

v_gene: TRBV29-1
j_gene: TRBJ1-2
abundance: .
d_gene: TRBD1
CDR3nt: TGCAGCGTTGAACCCGCGGGACAGGCCGCCTATGGCTACACCTTC
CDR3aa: CSVEPAGQAAYGYTF

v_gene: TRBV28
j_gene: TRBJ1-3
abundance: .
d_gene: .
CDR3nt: TGTGCCAGCAGTTTATTTGCAGGGGCAAACCTTGGAAACACCATATATTTT
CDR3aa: CASSLFAGANLGNTIYF

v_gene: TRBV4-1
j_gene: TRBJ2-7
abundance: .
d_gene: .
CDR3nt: TGCGCCAGCAGCCAAGACTATCCTGTGGTCTACGAGCAGTACTTC
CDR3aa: CASSQDYPVVYEQYF

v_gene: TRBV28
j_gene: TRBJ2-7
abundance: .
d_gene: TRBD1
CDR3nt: TGTGCCAGCAGTCCTTCCAGGGGGCTCGTCGACTTC
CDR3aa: CASSPSRGLVDF

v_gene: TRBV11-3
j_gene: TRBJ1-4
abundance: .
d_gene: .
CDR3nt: TGTGCCAGCACCATTGGGTCAGGGGATGAAAAACTGTTTTTT
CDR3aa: CASTIGSGDEKLFF

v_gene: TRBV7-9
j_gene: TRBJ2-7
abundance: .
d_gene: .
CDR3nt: TGTGCCAGCACAGAGACGGGTCCCTACGAGCAGTACTTC
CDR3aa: CASTETGPYEQYF